These T cell receptor beta chains were read from a single sample in a study of blood T cell repertoires in COVID-19. Libraries were prepared by immunoSEQ multiplex PCR; TCRdb keeps only in-frame clonotypes and omits some of them. This sample has over 300,000 clones, with around 80% found just once. What was sequenced was peripheral blood. All receptors come from a woman aged 45-60 years with acute or convalescent COVID-19. Each CDR3 is given with its conserved first and last residue. A D gene is named only where the DNA matches it firmly. Not every row has a clone size; where given, it reads once, few, many or a size class.

TRBJ2-3	TRBV5-1	NA	NA	CASSRTEGAEDTQYF	TGCGCCAGCAGTCGTACGGAGGGGGCCGAAGATACGCAGTATTTT
TRBJ2-3	TRBV3-1/TRBV3-2	NA	NA	CASSQVLASGTDTQYF	TGTGCCAGCAGCCAAGTTCTAGCTAGCGGCACAGATACGCAGTATTTT
TRBJ2-7	TRBV28	NA	TRBD1	CASSSLGQGSEQYF	TGTGCCAGCAGTTCGTTGGGACAGGGAAGCGAGCAGTACTTC
TRBJ1-5	TRBV12-3/TRBV12-4	NA	TRBD1	CASRTGGAQPQHF	TGTGCCAGCAGAACAGGGGGTGCTCAGCCCCAGCATTTT
TRBJ1-5	TRBV6-8	few	NA	CASRLRTVECLHQPQHF	TGTGCCAGCAGATTACGGACAGTAGAGTGTCTTCATCAGCCCCAGCATTTT
TRBJ1-2	TRBV4-2	NA	NA	CASSQDLYGYTF	TGTGCCAGCAGCCAAGATCTTTATGGCTACACCTTC
TRBJ2-2	TRBV12-3/TRBV12-4	few	NA	CATPSPAGELFF	TGTGCCACCCCCTCCCCAGCCGGGGAGCTGTTTTTT
TRBJ2-2	TRBV14	NA	TRBD2	CASSQPRLTLAGYTGELFF	TGTGCCAGCAGCCAACCCAGGCTTACTCTAGCGGGGTACACCGGGGAGCTGTTTTTT
TRBJ1-3	TRBV3-1/TRBV3-2	NA	NA	CASSQLDTENTIYF	TGTGCCAGCAGCCAATTGGACACGGAAAACACCATATATTTT
TRBJ1-4	TRBV6-5	NA	NA	CASRPLTSEKLFF	TGTGCCAGCAGGCCACTCACGTCTGAAAAACTGTTTTTT
TRBJ2-4	TRBV2	NA	NA	CASSLANIQYF	TGTGCCAGCAGCCTAGCGAACATTCAGTACTTC
TRBJ1-2	TRBV7-9	NA	NA	CASSLAGDGYTF	TGTGCCAGCAGCTTAGCAGGGGATGGCTACACCTTC
TRBJ1-2	TRBV9	NA	NA	CASSVVDRANYGYTF	TGTGCCAGCAGCGTGGTGGACAGAGCTAACTATGGCTACACCTTC
TRBJ1-3	TRBV7-2	NA	NA	CASSLRTLLSGNTIYF	TGTGCCAGCAGCCTCCGGACACTTCTCTCTGGAAACACCATATATTTT
TRBJ2-3	TRBV29-1	NA	TRBD2	CSVRTSGGTDTQYF	TGCAGCGTCAGGACTAGCGGGGGCACAGATACGCAGTATTTT
TRBJ1-1	TRBV5-1	NA	NA	CASSWGDGNTEAFF	TGCGCCAGCAGTTGGGGGGACGGGAACACTGAAGCTTTCTTT
TRBJ1-1	TRBV6-2/TRBV6-3	NA	NA	CASSPERTEAFF	TGTGCCAGCAGCCCTGAGAGGACTGAAGCTTTCTTT
TRBJ2-1	TRBV7-9	NA	NA	CATHGSSYNEQFF	TGTGCCACGCATGGGAGCTCCTACAATGAGCAGTTCTTC
TRBJ2-5	TRBV5-4	NA	NA	CASSLDRQETQYF	TGTGCCAGCAGCTTGGACCGGCAAGAGACCCAGTACTTC
TRBJ1-4	TRBV2	NA	TRBD1	CASKRQGVNEKLFF	TGTGCCAGCAAACGACAGGGGGTTAATGAAAAACTGTTTTTT
TRBJ2-7	TRBV2	NA	NA	CASSDRPRGSYEQYF	TGTGCCAGCAGTGACCGGCCAAGGGGCTCCTACGAGCAGTACTTC
TRBJ2-3	TRBV11-2	NA	NA	CASSLSLTDTQYF	TGTGCCAGCAGCTTATCCCTCACAGATACGCAGTATTTT
TRBJ1-5	TRBV9	NA	TRBD1	CASSEGTGFGQPQHF	TGTGCCAGCAGCGAAGGGACAGGTTTCGGACAGCCCCAGCATTTT
TRBJ1-3	TRBV27	few	NA	CASRDSGGNTIYF	TGTGCCAGCAGGGATTCGGGGGGAAACACCATATATTTT
TRBJ2-7	TRBV6-5	NA	NA	CASSYSALGSSYEQYF	TGTGCCAGCAGTTACTCGGCCCTAGGAAGCTCCTACGAGCAGTACTTC
TRBJ1-2	TRBV27	NA	NA	CASKVTLGTGGYTF	TGTGCCAGCAAGGTGACCCTAGGTACGGGTGGCTACACCTTC
TRBJ1-4	TRBV19	NA	NA	CASNGGLGLFF	TGTGCCAGTAACGGGGGGCTCGGACTGTTTTTT
TRBJ1-6	TRBV5-1	NA	NA	CASSSNPQGDYNSPLHF	TGCGCCAGCAGCTCCAATCCACAGGGAGACTATAATTCACCCCTCCACTTT
TRBJ1-6	TRBV7-6	NA	TRBD1	CASSFGGGESSPLHF	TGTGCCAGCAGCTTCGGAGGGGGCGAGAGTTCACCCCTCCACTTT
TRBJ2-3	TRBV24-1	once	NA	CATSDATGDSDTQYF	TGTGCCACCAGTGATGCTACAGGGGACTCAGATACGCAGTATTTT
TRBJ2-5	TRBV24-1	NA	TRBD1	CATSGPGTGAQETQYF	TGTGCCACCAGTGGTCCCGGGACAGGGGCGCAAGAGACCCAGTACTTC
TRBJ2-3	TRBV27	NA	TRBD1	CASSFRDRRTDTQYF	TGTGCCAGCAGTTTCCGGGACAGACGCACAGATACGCAGTATTTT
TRBJ1-3	TRBV9	NA	TRBD1	CASSVAGQAGNTIYF	TGTGCCAGCAGCGTAGCTGGACAGGCTGGAAACACCATATATTTT
TRBJ2-6	TRBV10-3	NA	NA	CAIGGTVSGANVLTF	TGTGCCATCGGAGGGACAGTCTCTGGGGCCAACGTCCTGACTTTC
TRBJ2-5	TRBV5-1	NA	TRBD2	CASSLAGVSTQYF	TGCGCCAGCAGCTTAGCGGGAGTTTCGACCCAGTACTTC
TRBJ2-7	TRBV4-3	NA	TRBD2	CASSPTSGTSYEQYF	TGCGCCAGCAGCCCCACTAGCGGCACATCCTACGAGCAGTACTTC
TRBJ1-1	TRBV12-5	NA	TRBD1	CASGTGQMNTEAFF	TGTGCTAGTGGAACGGGACAGATGAACACTGAAGCTTTCTTT
TRBJ2-2	TRBV5-1	NA	NA	CASSFEGPPGELFF	TGCGCCAGCAGCTTTGAGGGTCCACCCGGGGAGCTGTTTTTT
TRBJ1-3	TRBV6-5	NA	NA	CASSYGPRSGNTIYF	TGTGCCAGCAGTTACGGGCCGAGATCAGGAAACACCATATATTTT
TRBJ1-5	TRBV28	NA	NA	CASSFRGRNQPQHF	TGTGCCAGCAGTTTCAGGGGACGGAATCAGCCCCAGCATTTT
TRBJ1-5	TRBV9	NA	NA	CASSVGPNQPQHF	TGTGCCAGCAGCGTAGGGCCCAATCAGCCCCAGCATTTT
TRBJ2-2	TRBV3-1/TRBV3-2	NA	TRBD2	CASSRTSSYTGELFF	TGTGCCAGCAGCCGGACTAGCTCGTACACCGGGGAGCTGTTTTTT
TRBJ1-1	TRBV3-1/TRBV3-2	NA	NA	CASSPDGVTEAFF	TGTGCCAGCAGCCCTGACGGGGTTACTGAAGCTTTCTTT